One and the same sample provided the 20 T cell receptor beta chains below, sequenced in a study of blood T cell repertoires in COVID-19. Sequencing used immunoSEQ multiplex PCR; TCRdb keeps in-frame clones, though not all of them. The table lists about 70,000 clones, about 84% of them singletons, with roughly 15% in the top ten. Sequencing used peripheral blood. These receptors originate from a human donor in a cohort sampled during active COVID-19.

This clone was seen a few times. CDR3 nucleotides: TGTGCCAGCAGCTTAGTGGATAGCGGGAGTGTCTACGAGCAGTACTTC. This sequence encodes CASSLVDSGSVYEQYF. The J gene is TRBJ2-7, the V gene TRBV7-2; TRBD2 aligns across 9 bases. V dropped 1 base and J dropped 3; count of bases not matched to a gene: 7. The CDR3 spans 16 residues. The germline gives CDR1 SGHTA, CDR2 FQGNSA.

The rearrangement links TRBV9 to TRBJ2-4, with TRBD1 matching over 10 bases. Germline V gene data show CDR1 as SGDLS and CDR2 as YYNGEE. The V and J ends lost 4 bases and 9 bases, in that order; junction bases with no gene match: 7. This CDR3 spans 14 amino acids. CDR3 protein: CASSPRQGAGIQYF. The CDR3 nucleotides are TGTGCCAGCAGCCCCCGACAGGGGGCAGGCATTCAGTACTTC.

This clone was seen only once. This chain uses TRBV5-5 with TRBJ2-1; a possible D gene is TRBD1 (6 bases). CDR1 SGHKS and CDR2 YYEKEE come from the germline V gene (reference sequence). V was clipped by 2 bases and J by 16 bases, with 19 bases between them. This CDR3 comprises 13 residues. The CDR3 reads CASSLEPGHLDFF. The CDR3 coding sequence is TGTGCCAGCAGCTTAGAGCCGGGACATCTCGATTTCTTC.

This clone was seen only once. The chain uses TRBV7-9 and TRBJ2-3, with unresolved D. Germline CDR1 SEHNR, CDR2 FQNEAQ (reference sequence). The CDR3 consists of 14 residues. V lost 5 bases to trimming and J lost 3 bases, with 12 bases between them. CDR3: CASSPRPVTDTQYF. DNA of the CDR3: TGTGCCAGCAGCCCTAGACCGGTTACAGATACGCAGTATTTT.

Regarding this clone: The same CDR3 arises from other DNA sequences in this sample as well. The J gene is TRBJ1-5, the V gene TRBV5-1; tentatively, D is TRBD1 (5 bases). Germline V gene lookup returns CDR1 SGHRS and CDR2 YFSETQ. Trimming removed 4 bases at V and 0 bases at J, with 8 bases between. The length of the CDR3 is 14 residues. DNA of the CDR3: TGCGCCAGCAGCCCCCAGGGTAGCAATCAGCCCCAGCATTTT. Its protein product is CASSPQGSNQPQHF.

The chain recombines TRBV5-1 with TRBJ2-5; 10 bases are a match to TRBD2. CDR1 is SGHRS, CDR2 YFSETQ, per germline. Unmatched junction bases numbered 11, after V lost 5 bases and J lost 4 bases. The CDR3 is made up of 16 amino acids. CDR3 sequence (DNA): TGCGCCAGCAGGCCTACTAGCGGGACCCGACGAGAGACCCAGTACTTC. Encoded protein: CASRPTSGTRRETQYF.

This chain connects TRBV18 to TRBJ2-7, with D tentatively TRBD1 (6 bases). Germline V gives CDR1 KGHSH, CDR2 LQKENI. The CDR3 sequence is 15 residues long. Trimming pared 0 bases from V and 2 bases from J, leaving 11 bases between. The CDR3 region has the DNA TGTGCCAGCTCACCACCGATTGGACAGCCCTACGAGCAGTACTTC. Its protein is CASSPPIGQPYEQYF.

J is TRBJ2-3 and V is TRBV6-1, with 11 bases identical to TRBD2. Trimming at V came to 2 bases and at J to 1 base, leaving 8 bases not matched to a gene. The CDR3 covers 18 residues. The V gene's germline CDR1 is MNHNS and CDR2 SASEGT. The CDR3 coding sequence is TGTGCCAGCAGTGAACCGGGACTAGCGGCCCTCGGCACAGATACGCAGTATTTT. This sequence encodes CASSEPGLAALGTDTQYF.

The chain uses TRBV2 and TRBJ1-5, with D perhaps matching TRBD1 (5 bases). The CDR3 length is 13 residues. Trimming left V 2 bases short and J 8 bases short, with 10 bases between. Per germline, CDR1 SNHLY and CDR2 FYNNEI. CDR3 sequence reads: CASSELTVEPQHF. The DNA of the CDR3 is TGTGCCAGCAGTGAACTGACAGTGGAGCCCCAGCATTTT.

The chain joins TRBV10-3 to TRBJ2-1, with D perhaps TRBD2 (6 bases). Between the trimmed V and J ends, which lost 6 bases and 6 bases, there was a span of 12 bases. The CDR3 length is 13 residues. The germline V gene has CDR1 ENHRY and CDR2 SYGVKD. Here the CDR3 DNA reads TGTGCCATCAGGGTCGGGACTGCCAATGAGCAGTTCTTC. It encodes CAIRVGTANEQFF.

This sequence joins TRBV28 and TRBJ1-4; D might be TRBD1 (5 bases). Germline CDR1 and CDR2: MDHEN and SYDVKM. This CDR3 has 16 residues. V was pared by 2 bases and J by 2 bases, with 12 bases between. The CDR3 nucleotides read TGTGCCAGCAGTTTAGCGGGGGGAGGCACTAATGAAAAACTGTTTTTT. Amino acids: CASSLAGGGTNEKLFF.

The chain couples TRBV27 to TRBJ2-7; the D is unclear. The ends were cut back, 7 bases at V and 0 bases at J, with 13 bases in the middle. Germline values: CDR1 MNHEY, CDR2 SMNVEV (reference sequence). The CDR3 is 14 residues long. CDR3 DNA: TGTGCCAGCAAATTGGGCGTTATCTCCTACGAGCAGTACTTC. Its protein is CASKLGVISYEQYF.

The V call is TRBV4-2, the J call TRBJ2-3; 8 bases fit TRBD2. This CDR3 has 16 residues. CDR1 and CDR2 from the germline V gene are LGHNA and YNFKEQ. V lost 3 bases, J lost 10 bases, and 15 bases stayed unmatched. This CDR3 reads CASSQSMSGGVGSQYF. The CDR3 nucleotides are TGTGCCAGCAGCCAGTCAATGTCGGGGGGGGTCGGGTCGCAGTATTTT.

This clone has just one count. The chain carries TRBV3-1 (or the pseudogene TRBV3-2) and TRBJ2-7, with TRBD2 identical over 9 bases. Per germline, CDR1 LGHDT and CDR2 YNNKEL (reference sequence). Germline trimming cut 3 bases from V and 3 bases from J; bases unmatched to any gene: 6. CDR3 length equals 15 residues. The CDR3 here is CASSQGGGGGYEQYF. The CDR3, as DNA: TGTGCCAGCAGCCAGGGCGGGGGGGGAGGCTACGAGCAGTACTTC.

The CDR3 protein is CATSDPRTGALETQYF. The DNA of the CDR3 is TGTGCCACCAGTGACCCCCGGACAGGGGCGCTGGAGACCCAGTACTTC. V and J are TRBV24-1 and TRBJ2-5, with TRBD1 matching 9 bases. Germline lookup yields CDR1 KGHDR and CDR2 SFDVKD. J lost 5 bases, V lost 4 bases, and 10 bases had no gene match. The CDR3 covers 16 residues.

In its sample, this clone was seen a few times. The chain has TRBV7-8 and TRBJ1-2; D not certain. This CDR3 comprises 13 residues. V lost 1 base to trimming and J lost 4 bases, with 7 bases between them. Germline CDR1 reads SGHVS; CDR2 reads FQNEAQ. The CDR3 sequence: CASSLDMLYGYTF. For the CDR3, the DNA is TGTGCCAGCAGCTTAGACATGCTCTATGGCTACACCTTC.

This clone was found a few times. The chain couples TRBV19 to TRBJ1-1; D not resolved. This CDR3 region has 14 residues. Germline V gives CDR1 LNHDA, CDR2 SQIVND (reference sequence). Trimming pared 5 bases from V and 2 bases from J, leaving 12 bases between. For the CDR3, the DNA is TGTGCCAGTAGTTTACAGAGATCCAACACTGAAGCTTTCTTT. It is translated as CASSLQRSNTEAFF.

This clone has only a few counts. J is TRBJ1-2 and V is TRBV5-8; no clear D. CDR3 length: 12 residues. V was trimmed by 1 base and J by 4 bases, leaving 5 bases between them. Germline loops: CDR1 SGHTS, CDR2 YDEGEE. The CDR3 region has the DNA TGTGCCAGCAGCTTGACAGTCTATGGCTACACCTTC. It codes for CASSLTVYGYTF. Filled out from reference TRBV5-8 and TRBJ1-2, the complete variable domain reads EAGVTQSPTHLIKTRGQQATLRCSPISGHTSVYWYQQALGLGLQFLLWYDEGEERNRGNFPPRFSGRQFPNYSSELNVNALELEDSALYLCASSLTVYGYTFGSGTRLTVV.

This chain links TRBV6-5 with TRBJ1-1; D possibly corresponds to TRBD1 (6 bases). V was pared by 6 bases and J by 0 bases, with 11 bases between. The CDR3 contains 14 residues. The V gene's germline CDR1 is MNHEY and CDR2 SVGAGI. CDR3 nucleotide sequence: TGTGCCAGCAGCAAGGGACATATGAACACTGAAGCTTTCTTT. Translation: CASSKGHMNTEAFF.

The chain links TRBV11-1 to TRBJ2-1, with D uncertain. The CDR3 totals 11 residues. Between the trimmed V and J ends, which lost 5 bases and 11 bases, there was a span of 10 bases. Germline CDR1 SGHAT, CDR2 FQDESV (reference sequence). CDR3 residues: CASSLGEKQFF. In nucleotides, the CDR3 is TGTGCCAGCAGCCTTGGAGAGAAGCAGTTCTTC.